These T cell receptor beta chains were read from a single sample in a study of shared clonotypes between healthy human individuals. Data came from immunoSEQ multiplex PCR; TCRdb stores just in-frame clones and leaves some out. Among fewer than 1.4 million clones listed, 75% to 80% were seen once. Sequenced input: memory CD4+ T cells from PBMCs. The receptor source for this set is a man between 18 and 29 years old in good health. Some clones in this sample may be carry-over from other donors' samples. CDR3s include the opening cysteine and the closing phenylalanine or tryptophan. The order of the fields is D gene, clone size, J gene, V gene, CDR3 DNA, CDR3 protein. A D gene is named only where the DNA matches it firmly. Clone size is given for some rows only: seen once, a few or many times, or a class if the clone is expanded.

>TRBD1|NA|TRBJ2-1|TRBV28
TGTGCCAGCAGTCCTTCGACAGGGGGCAGAAGCGGGCGGCAGTTCTTC
CASSPSTGGRSGRQFF
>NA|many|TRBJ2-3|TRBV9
TGTGCCAGCAGCGGTCCAGCGGAGGATACGCAGTATTTT
CASSGPAEDTQYF
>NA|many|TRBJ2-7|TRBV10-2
TGCGCCAGCAGTGACACGGGAAAGTCCTCCTACGAGCAGTACTTC
CASSDTGKSSYEQYF
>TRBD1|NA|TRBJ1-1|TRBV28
TGTGCCACCCGGGACAGGGCGTTCGGCACTGAAGCTTTCTTT
CATRDRAFGTEAFF
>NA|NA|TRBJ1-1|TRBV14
TGTGCCAGCAGCCCGCGGGACAACCAAGCTTTCTTT
CASSPRDNQAFF
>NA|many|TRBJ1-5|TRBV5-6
TGTGCCAGCAGCTTGGGTCCGGATCAGCCCCAGCATTTT
CASSLGPDQPQHF
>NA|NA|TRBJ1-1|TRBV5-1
TGCGCCAGCAGCGGGTTGACATCAGGGAACACTGAAGCTTTCTTT
CASSGLTSGNTEAFF
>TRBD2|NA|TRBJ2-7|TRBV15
TGTGCCACCAGCATGGGGCTAGCGGGAGGCTACGAGCAGTACTTC
CATSMGLAGGYEQYF
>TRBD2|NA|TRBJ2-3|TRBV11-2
TGTGCCAGCAGCGGTCGTTTTGTGGGAGGGCTCAGAGATACGCAGTATTTT
CASSGRFVGGLRDTQYF
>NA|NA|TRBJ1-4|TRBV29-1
TGCAGCGTTGAAGAGGGGAATGAAAAACTGTTTTTT
CSVEEGNEKLFF
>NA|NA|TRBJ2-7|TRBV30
TGTGCCTGGAGTGAGCAGGGCTACGAGCAGTACTTC
CAWSEQGYEQYF
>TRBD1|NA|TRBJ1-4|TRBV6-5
TGTGCCAGCAGCCACAGGGGGCGCGGTGAAAAACTGTTTTTT
CASSHRGRGEKLFF
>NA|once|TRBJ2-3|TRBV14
TGTGCCAGCAGCCAGTCCTGGGGGGCTCCGGCTACGCAGTATTTT
CASSQSWGAPATQYF
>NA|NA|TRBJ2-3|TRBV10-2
TGCGCCAGCAGGGGGTTTTCGGCGGGAACCACAGATACGCAGTATTTT
CASRGFSAGTTDTQYF
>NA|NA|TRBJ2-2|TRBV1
TGCACCAGCAGCCAAGATCTGGGAAACACCGGGGAGCTGTTTTTT
CTSSQDLGNTGELFF
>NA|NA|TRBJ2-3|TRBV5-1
TGCGCCAGCAGCTTGACCAGGGAACATACGCAGTATTTT
CASSLTREHTQYF
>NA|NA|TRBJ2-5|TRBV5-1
TGCGCCAGCAGCTTGGATATGGGGCCAGAGACCCAGTACTTC
CASSLDMGPETQYF
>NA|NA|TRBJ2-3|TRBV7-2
TGTGCCAGCAGCTTAGGGCCGGCAGATACGCAGTATTTT
CASSLGPADTQYF
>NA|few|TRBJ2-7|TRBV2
TGTGCCAGCATCCAATCCTACGAGCAGTACTTC
CASIQSYEQYF
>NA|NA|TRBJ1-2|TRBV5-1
TGCGCCAGCAGCTTGATAGCAGGAGGGAGCAACGCTTGGGTCGGCTACACCTTC
CASSLIAGGSNAWVGYTF
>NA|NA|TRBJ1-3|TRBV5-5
TGTGCCAGCAGCCAACAAGGTACGACCATATATTTT
CASSQQGTTIYF
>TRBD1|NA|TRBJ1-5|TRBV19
TGTGCCAGTAGTGGACAGGGTGTTAGGCCCCAGCATTTT
CASSGQGVRPQHF
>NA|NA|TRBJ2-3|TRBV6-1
TGTGCCAGCAGTGAAGCGCGAAGGTCTCTTGGTACGCAGTATTTT
CASSEARRSLGTQYF
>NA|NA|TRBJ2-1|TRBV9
TGTGCCAGCAGCGTATTTTGGGCAGGGACTGCGAATGAGCAGTTCTTC
CASSVFWAGTANEQFF
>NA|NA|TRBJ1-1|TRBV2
TGTGCCAGCAATGGGGGGACATTGAACACTGAAGCTTTCTTT
CASNGGTLNTEAFF
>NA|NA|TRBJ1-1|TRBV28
TGTGCCAGCACCCTGCCCATAGGGACTGAAGCTTTCTTT
CASTLPIGTEAFF
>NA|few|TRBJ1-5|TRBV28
TGTGCCAGCACCCAAGACCATGGGCCTAATCAGCCCCAGCATTTT
CASTQDHGPNQPQHF
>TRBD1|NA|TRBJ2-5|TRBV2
TGTGCCAGCAGTTCGGACAGGGGGCTTCTAGAGACCCAGTACTTC
CASSSDRGLLETQYF
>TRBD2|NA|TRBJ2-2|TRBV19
TGTGCCAGTAGTCTGGGACTAGGAGGGGTCACCGGGGAGCTGTTTTTT
CASSLGLGGVTGELFF
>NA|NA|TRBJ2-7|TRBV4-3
TGCGCCAGCAGCCAAGAGGGTGGCTCCTACGAGCAGTACTTC
CASSQEGGSYEQYF
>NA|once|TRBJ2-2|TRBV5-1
TGCGCCAGCAGTTACTCCCTAACGAACACCGGGGAGCTGTTTTTT
CASSYSLTNTGELFF
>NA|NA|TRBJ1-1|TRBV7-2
TGTGCCAGCAGCTTCCTCATATCTCTCACTGAAGCTTTCTTT
CASSFLISLTEAFF
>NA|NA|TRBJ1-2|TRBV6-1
TGTGCCAGCACGCGGGACGGAACCTATGGCTACACCTTC
CASTRDGTYGYTF
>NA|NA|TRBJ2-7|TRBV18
TGTGCCAGCTCACCTCAACTCAGAGGGGGGATCCCTACCGAGCAGTACTTC
CASSPQLRGGIPTEQYF
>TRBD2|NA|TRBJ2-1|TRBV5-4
TGTGCCAGCAGCTTGGGTAGCGGGAGGTATAATGAGCAGTTCTTC
CASSLGSGRYNEQFF
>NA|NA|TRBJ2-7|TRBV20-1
TGCAGTGCTGTTTTAGCCTACGAGCAGTACTTC
CSAVLAYEQYF
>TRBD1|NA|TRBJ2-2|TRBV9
TGTGCCAGCAGCGTGACAGGGGTAACCGGGGAGCTGTTTTTT
CASSVTGVTGELFF
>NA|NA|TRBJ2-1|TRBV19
TGTGCCAGTAGATCCATTGGGGTGACACTAGACAATGAGCAGTTCTTC
CASRSIGVTLDNEQFF
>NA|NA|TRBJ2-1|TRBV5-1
TGCGCCAGCAGCTCAAACCCGACAGTCAATGAGCAGTTCTTC
CASSSNPTVNEQFF
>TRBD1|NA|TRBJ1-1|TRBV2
TGTGCCAGCAGGCAAACAGGGGTGGGGAACACTGAAGCTTTCTTT
CASRQTGVGNTEAFF
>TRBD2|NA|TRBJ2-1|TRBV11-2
TGTGCCAGCAGCTCCAAAGCGGGAGGCGTCTCCTACAATGAGCAGTTCTTC
CASSSKAGGVSYNEQFF
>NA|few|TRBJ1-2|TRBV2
TGTGCCAGCAGTGCTGGCACAACGGGGGGCTACACCTTC
CASSAGTTGGYTF
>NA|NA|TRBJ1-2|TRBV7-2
TGTGCCAGCAGCTTAGTCTCAGGTCGATACCGTTATGGCTACACCTTC
CASSLVSGRYRYGYTF
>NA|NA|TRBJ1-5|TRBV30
TGTGCCTGGAGTGTTCGTGCAGGTCAGCCCCAGCATTTT
CAWSVRAGQPQHF
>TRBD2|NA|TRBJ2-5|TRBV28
TGTGCCAGCAGCCCGCGGGGGGGAGGTGAGACCCAGTACTTC
CASSPRGGGETQYF
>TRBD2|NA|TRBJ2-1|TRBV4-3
TGCGCCAGCAGCCAAGCATCCGGGACTAGCGGGGTCAATGAGCAGTTCTTC
CASSQASGTSGVNEQFF
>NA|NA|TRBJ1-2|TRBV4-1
TGCGCCAGCAGCCAAGGATGGGCTAACTATGGCTACACCTTC
CASSQGWANYGYTF
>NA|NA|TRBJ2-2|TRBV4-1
TGCGCCAGCAGCCAAGGCGGCCCCGCAGGTAACACCGGGGAGCTGTTTTTT
CASSQGGPAGNTGELFF
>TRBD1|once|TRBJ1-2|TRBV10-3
TGTGCCATCAGCGACAGGGAGGATGGCTACACCTTC
CAISDREDGYTF
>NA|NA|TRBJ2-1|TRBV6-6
TGTGCCAGCGGGAGTTTCAATGAGCAGTTCTTC
CASGSFNEQFF